The TCR beta chain under discussion was sequenced for a study of CD8+CD57+ T cells in acquired aplastic anemia. About the study: Roughly 3.1 ug was the average amount of DNA from sorted CD4+ and CD8+ cells. Regarding the study as a whole: Patients and controls shared fewer than 30 CD8+ CDR3 sequences.

Sequencing involved patients with CD8+CD57+ cell expansion previously shown by flow cytometry. The diagnosis in all patients was severe acquired aplastic anemia. This clonotype was seen a single time. Its antigen is not identified. Both TCR beta VDJ combination and CDR3 sequence profiling were carried out. Genomic DNA was the template for this profiling. MiXCR, applied by TCRdb to the reads, yields one record per CDR3 protein. The sample consists of around 200,000 distinct CDR3 sequences, nearly 50% of them appearing once. There are 17 residues in the CDR3. The trim removed 5 bases at V and 1 base at J, leaving 10 bases unmatched. CDR1 LNHDA and CDR2 SQIVND come from the germline V gene (reference sequence).

Material for sequencing was sorted CD4+, CD8+, or CD8+CD57+ T cells (not recorded which) from PBMCs. The chain uses TRBV19 and TRBJ2-1, with 8 positions matching TRBD1. The receptor's source is a human donor with aplastic anemia. The chain's CDR3 is CASSRRDRMNSYNEQFF. Here the CDR3 DNA reads TGTGCCAGTAGTCGACGGGACAGGATGAATTCCTACAATGAGCAGTTCTTC.